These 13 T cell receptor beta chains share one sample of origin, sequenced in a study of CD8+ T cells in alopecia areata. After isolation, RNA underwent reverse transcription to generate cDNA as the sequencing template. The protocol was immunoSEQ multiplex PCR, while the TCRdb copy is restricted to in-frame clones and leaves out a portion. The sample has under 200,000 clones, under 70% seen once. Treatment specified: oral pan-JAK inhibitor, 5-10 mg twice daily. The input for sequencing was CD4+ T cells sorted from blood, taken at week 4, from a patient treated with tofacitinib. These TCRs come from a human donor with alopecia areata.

In DNA, the CDR3 is TGTGCCAGCAGTCTCAGAGGATCCTACGAGCAGTACTTC. Amino acid sequence: CASSLRGSYEQYF. The chain has TRBV28 and TRBJ2-7; no clear D gene. CDR3 length: 13 amino acids. Germline V gene sequence: CDR1 MDHEN, CDR2 SYDVKM. Between the trimmed V and J ends, which lost 5 bases and 1 base, there was a span of 9 bases.

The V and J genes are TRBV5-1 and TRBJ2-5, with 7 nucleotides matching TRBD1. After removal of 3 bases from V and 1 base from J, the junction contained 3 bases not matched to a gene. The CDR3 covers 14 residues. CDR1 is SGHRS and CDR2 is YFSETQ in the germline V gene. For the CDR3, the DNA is TGCGCCAGCAGCTCTGGACAGGTCCAAGAGACCCAGTACTTC. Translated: CASSSGQVQETQYF.

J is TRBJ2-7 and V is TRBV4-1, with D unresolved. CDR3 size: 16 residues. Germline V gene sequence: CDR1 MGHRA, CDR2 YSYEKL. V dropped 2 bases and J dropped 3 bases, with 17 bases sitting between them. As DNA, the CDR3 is TGCGCCAGCAGCCAATTGTTGCAGGCAGCCTACTACGAGCAGTACTTC. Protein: CASSQLLQAAYYEQYF.

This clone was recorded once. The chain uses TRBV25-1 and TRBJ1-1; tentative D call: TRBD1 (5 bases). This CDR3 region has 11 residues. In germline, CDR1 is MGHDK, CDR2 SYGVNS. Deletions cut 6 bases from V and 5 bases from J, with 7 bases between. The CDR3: CASRRGTEAFF. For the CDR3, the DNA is TGTGCCAGCAGACGGGGGACTGAAGCTTTCTTT.

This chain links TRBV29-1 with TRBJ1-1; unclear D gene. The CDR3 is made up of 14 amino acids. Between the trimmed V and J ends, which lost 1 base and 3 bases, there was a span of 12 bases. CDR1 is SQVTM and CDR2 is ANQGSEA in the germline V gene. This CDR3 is CSVEVLAKDTEAFF. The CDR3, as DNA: TGCAGCGTTGAAGTCCTGGCCAAAGACACTGAAGCTTTCTTT.

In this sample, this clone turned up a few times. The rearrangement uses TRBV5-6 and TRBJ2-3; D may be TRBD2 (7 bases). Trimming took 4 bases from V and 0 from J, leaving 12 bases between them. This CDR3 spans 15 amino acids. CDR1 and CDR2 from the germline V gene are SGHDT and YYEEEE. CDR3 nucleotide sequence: TGTGCCAGCAGCCCGCGGGGGCGTAGCACAGATACGCAGTATTTT. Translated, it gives CASSPRGRSTDTQYF.

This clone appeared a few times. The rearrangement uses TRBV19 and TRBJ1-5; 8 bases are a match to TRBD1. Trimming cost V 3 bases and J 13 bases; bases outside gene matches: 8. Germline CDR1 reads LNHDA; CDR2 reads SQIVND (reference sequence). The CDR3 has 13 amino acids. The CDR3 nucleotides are TGTGCCAGTAGTATTCTGGACAGGGCCCCTCAGCATTTT. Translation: CASSILDRAPQHF.

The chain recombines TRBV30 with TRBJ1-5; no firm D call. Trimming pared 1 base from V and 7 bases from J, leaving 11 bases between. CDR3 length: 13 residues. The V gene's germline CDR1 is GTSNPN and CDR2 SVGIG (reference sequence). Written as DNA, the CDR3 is TGTGCCTGGAGTGCAAGGGTCGGCCAGCCCCAGCATTTT. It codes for CAWSARVGQPQHF.

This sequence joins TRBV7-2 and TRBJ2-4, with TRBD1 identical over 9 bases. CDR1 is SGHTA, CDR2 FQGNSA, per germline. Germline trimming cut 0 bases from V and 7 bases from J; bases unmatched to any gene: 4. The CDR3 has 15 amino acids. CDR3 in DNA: TGTGCCAGCAGCTTAGCGGGGGGACAGGGCAACATTCAGTACTTC. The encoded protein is CASSLAGGQGNIQYF.

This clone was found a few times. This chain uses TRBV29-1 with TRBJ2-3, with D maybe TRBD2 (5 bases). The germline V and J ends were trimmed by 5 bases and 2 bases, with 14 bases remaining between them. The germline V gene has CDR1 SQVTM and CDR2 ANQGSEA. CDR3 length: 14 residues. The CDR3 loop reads CSVTTGSFTDTQYF. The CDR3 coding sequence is TGCAGCGTTACGACGGGGTCCTTCACAGATACGCAGTATTTT.

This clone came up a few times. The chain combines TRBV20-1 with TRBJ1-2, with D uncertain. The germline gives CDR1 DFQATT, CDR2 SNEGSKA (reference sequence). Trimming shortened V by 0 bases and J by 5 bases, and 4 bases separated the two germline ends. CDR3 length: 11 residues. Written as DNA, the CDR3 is TGCAGTGCTAGAGAAGGATATGGCTACACCTTC. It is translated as CSAREGYGYTF.

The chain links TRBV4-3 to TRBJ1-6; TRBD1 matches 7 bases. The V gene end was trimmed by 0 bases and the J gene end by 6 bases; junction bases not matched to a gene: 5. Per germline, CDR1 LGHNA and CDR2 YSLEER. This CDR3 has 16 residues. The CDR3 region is CASSQEGRGGNSPLHF. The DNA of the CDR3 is TGCGCCAGCAGCCAAGAGGGCAGGGGGGGTAATTCACCCCTCCACTTT.

The CDR3 is CASSQDARNEKLFF. As DNA, the CDR3 is TGTGCCAGCAGCCAAGATGCCAGGAATGAAAAACTGTTTTTT. This chain uses TRBV4-2 with TRBJ1-4; the D is unclear. The CDR3 sequence is 14 residues long. Deletions cut 0 bases from V and 5 bases from J, with 7 bases between. Germline V gene lookup returns CDR1 LGHNA and CDR2 YNFKEQ.